This section outlines one TCR beta chain sequence together with its context. This clonotype was seen a handful of times. Its specific antigen is unknown. It has no much larger one-base neighbor in the sample; base qualities were not kept. Sequencing took place on an Illumina HiSeq 1500. TCRdb trimmed the raw reads at Q25, called clones with MiXCR and kept productive beta chains. Every CDR3 protein is listed once, alongside the most common genes and DNA of its rows. The sample includes some 500,000 distinct CDR3 sequences, with 30% to 40% observed a single time. About a sixth of the sample rests with the top ten. The data belong to a study of T cell repertoires in cytomegalovirus infection (dated by TCRdb to between 2018 and 2020). Regarding the research as a whole: Peptide stimulations targeted recently identified HLA-C-restricted CMV epitopes, whose presentation resists viral immunomodulation, together with well-studied HLA-B-restricted epitopes. Donor HLA type was relevant to the analysis, as public TCR beta signatures indicated carriage of CMV infection together with the matching HLA type.

The research as a whole found: In both this cohort and an independent cohort of 350 to 400 donors, the cumulative frequency of public TCR beta family members distinguished carriers of CMV infection plus the relevant HLA type. The ex vivo response was dominated by HLA-C-restricted CMV-specific TCR beta clonotypes, which also provided the single most frequent clonotype in two of eight donors.

The treatment or condition label corresponds to: in vitro stimulation with specific CMV peptide epitopes to enrich CMV-specific T cells. The TCR comes from a human donor in good health (CMV status not recorded). Some clones in this sample may be carry-over from other donors' samples. The sequenced sample was cultured PBMCs, obtained from culture after CMV antigen stimulation.

The CDR3 region reads CASSWGPPGTGELFF. The base sequence is TGTGCCAGCAGCTGGGGGCCCCCGGGCACCGGGGAGCTGTTTTTT. This sequence uses TRBV7-2 and TRBJ2-2, with a weak D call of TRBD1 (6 bases match). Deletion took 4 bases off V and 4 bases off J, with a span of 13 bases between the germline ends. Spanning cysteine to phenylalanine, the CDR3 consists of 15 amino acids. Only CDR3 DNA remains: 45 bases, in frame from the first base. From the germline V gene, CDR1 is SGHTA and CDR2 is FQGNSA. With all but the CDR3 taken from the reference TRBV7-2 and TRBJ2-2 genes, the full variable domain is: GAGVSQSPSNKVTEKGKDVELRCDPISGHTALYWYRQSLGQGLEFLIYFQGNSAPDKSGLPSDRFSAERTGGSVSTLTIQRTQQEDSAVYLCASSWGPPGTGELFFGEGSRLTVL.